Included here is one T cell receptor beta chain sequence, with context. Its antigen is currently unknown. The junction and the germline gene differ at one end; a read error may be behind it. This sample was included in a study of breast tumors, draining lymph nodes, adjacent tissues. Study results and limitations: Tumor repertoires ranked between lymph nodes and nontumor tissue in diversity, with V and J gene preferences. The lymph node origin of tumor T cells was framed as consistent with a hypothesis, not demonstrated.

The CDR3 length is 12 residues. Germline V CDR1 and CDR2: SGHRS, YFSETQ. Samples came from axillary lymph nodes draining the breast cancer. One entry per CDR3 protein results from TCRdb running MiXCR on the multiplex PCR reads. The sample lists about 150,000 distinct CDR3 sequences; 32% were seen once. This clonotype originated in a female donor with breast cancer. Some clones in this sample may be carry-over from other donors' samples. The V call is TRBV5-1, the J call TRBJ2-3; no firm D call. Material for sequencing was axillary lymph node tissue. CDR3 bases: TGCGCCAGCAGCTTTGGCACAGATACGCACTATTTT. This translates into CASSFGTDTHYF.